This TCR beta chain was retrieved from a study of blood T cell repertoires in COVID-19. Study background: In each case, the material was cDNA or gDNA derived from T cells, B-cell-depleted T cells, or PBMCs.

Profiling relied on immunoSEQ multiplex PCR, and the TCRdb table lists in-frame clones only, not all of them. Of about 190,000 clones in the sample, 88% were seen once. V was shortened by 0 bases and J by 9 bases, with 13 bases between the two germline ends. The germline gives CDR1 SGDLS, CDR2 YYNGEE. CDR3 length equals 14 residues. Material: peripheral blood. The sequence came from a man in his forties with active or convalescent COVID-19. This chain connects TRBV9 to TRBJ2-1; a weak D match, TRBD1 (6 bases). The CDR3: CASSVDHRAGEQFF. The CDR3 region has the DNA TGTGCCAGCAGCGTAGACCACAGGGCAGGTGAGCAGTTCTTC.